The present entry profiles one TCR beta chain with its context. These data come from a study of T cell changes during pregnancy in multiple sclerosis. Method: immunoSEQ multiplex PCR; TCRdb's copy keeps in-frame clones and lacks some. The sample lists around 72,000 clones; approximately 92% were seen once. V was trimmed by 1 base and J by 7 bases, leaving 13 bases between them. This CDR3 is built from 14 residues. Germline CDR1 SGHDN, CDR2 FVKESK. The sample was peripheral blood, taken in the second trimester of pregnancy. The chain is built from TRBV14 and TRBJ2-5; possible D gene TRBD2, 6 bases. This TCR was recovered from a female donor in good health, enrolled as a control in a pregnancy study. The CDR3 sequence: CASSQVLRGRTQYF. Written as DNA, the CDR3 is TGTGCCAGCAGCCAAGTTCTACGGGGGAGGACCCAGTACTTC.